These 22 T cell receptor beta chains were sequenced from one sample in a study of T cells and copy number aberrations in small-cell lung cancer. The repertoire was sequenced with immunoSEQ multiplex PCR; TCRdb's copy has only in-frame clones and lacks some. Here the sample table reports 45 to 60 clones. Sequencing was done on a sample of tumor tissue. The receptors here all came from a woman in her sixties or seventies with small cell lung cancer.

The chain joins TRBV19 to TRBJ2-7; TRBD1 matches 11 bases. Germline lookup yields CDR1 LNHDA and CDR2 SQIVND (reference sequence). J was trimmed by 3 bases and V by 3 bases; bases with no gene match: 1. There are 14 residues in the CDR3. CDR3 residues: CASSIGTGGYEQYF. The DNA of the CDR3 is TGTGCCAGTAGTATCGGGACAGGGGGCTACGAGCAGTACTTC.

This sequence joins TRBV5-1 and TRBJ1-2; D uncertain. Trimming stripped 0 bases from V and 8 bases from J, with 11 bases between. The length of the CDR3 is 13 residues. Looked up from germline, CDR1 is SGHRS and CDR2 is YFSETQ. The CDR3 coding sequence is TGCGCCAGCAGCTTGGCGGGCCAAGGCGGCTACACCTTC. This encodes CASSLAGQGGYTF.

This chain connects TRBV10-3 to TRBJ1-5, with D possibly matching TRBD1 (6 bases). The germline gives CDR1 ENHRY, CDR2 SYGVKD. Trimming took off 10 bases at V and 7 bases at J, with 17 bases between the two ends. The CDR3 is 13 amino acids. The CDR3 DNA sequence: TGTGCCACCACGGTACAGGGTGAACAGCCCCAGCATTTT. This codes for CATTVQGEQPQHF.

The V and J genes are TRBV25-1 and TRBJ1-4; D perhaps matches TRBD1 (6 bases). The V gene lost 6 bases and the J gene lost 5 bases, with 13 bases spanning the gap. The CDR3 is made up of 14 amino acids. Germline V gene sequence: CDR1 MGHDK, CDR2 SYGVNS. CDR3 sequence: CASRGGGNNEKLFF. DNA for the CDR3: TGTGCCAGCAGAGGGGGGGGGAACAATGAAAAACTGTTTTTT.

J is TRBJ1-2 and V is TRBV5-1, with TRBD1 identical over 9 bases. The CDR3 is 17 residues long. Germline assignment: CDR1 SGHRS and CDR2 YFSETQ. V was clipped by 3 bases and J by 3 bases; unmatched bases: 12. DNA of the CDR3: TGCGCCAGCAGCTCGACCTCAACAGGGGGCTATGACTATGGCTACACCTTC. This gives the protein CASSSTSTGGYDYGYTF.

The chain is built from TRBV28 and TRBJ2-6, with D uncertain. This CDR3 is built from 17 residues. Germline V gene data show CDR1 as MDHEN and CDR2 as SYDVKM. The V gene lost 5 bases and the J gene lost 5 bases, with 19 bases spanning the gap. CDR3: CASSEWVTQSRANVLTF. DNA for the CDR3: TGTGCCAGCAGTGAATGGGTGACACAAAGTCGGGCCAACGTCCTGACTTTC.

V and J are TRBV11-2 and TRBJ1-1; D ambiguous. V dropped 7 bases and J dropped 2 bases, with 14 bases sitting between them. The CDR3 runs to 14 residues. Germline CDR1 reads SGHAT; CDR2 reads FQNNGV. The CDR3 DNA reads TGTGCCAGCAAGACCAGGACCCTTAACACTGAAGCTTTCTTT. Translation gives CASKTRTLNTEAFF.

The V call is TRBV18, the J call TRBJ1-1, with 8 bases matching TRBD1. CDR3 length: 13 residues. The trim removed 5 bases at V and 4 bases at J, leaving 3 bases unmatched. CDR1 is KGHSH, CDR2 LQKENI, per germline. CDR3 in DNA: TGTGCCAGCTCAAAGGACAGGGCCACTGAAGCTTTCTTT. Translation gives CASSKDRATEAFF.

The chain links TRBV7-2 to TRBJ1-3; tentative D call: TRBD1 (6 bases). CDR3 length equals 15 residues. Trimming stripped 4 bases from V and 2 bases from J, with 12 bases between. Germline loops: CDR1 SGHTA, CDR2 FQGNSA. In nucleotides, the CDR3 is TGTGCCAGCAGCTCCTACAGGGATGCTGGAAACACCATATATTTT. Its protein is CASSSYRDAGNTIYF.

This clone was picked up one time. The rearrangement uses TRBV7-3 and TRBJ1-3; weak D call: TRBD1 (6 bases). Trimming stripped 3 bases from V and 4 bases from J, with 13 bases between. Germline assignment: CDR1 SGHTA and CDR2 FQGTGA. This CDR3 region has 15 residues. This CDR3 reads CASSFQGSKGNTIYF. The CDR3 DNA reads as TGTGCCAGCAGCTTTCAGGGGTCCAAAGGAAACACCATATATTTT.

This clone was seen just once. The CDR3: CASSLDPSSYEQYF. The CDR3 bases are TGCGCCAGCAGCTTGGACCCGAGCTCCTACGAGCAGTACTTC. This chain uses TRBV5-1 with TRBJ2-7; no firm D call. Germline values: CDR1 SGHRS, CDR2 YFSETQ. The CDR3 consists of 14 residues. Trimming stripped 0 bases from V and 0 bases from J, with 7 bases between. Complete variable domain (other parts from reference TRBV5-1 and TRBJ2-7): KAGVTQTPRYLIKTRGQQVTLSCSPISGHRSVSWYQQTPGQGLQFLFEYFSETQRNKGNFPGRFSGRQFSNSRSEMNVSTLELGDSALYLCASSLDPSSYEQYFGPGTRLTVT.

This rearrangement joins TRBV30 to TRBJ2-7; TRBD2 aligns across 7 bases. With V trimmed by 3 bases and J by 6 bases, 5 bases remained unmatched. This CDR3 contains 12 residues. Germline CDR1 and CDR2: GTSNPN and SVGIG (reference sequence). The CDR3 protein is CAWRGTTFEQYF. The DNA of the CDR3 is TGTGCCTGGAGGGGGACTACATTCGAGCAGTACTTC.

The chain combines TRBV9 with TRBJ2-5; no clear D. CDR3 size: 15 residues. V gave up 1 base and J gave up 1 base, with 11 bases separating them. Germline V gene data show CDR1 as SGDLS and CDR2 as YYNGEE. The CDR3 reads CASSVSGQPQETQYF. Written as DNA, the CDR3 is TGTGCCAGCAGCGTAAGTGGGCAACCCCAAGAGACCCAGTACTTC.

V is TRBV25-1 and J is TRBJ1-3; no clear D gene. Germline values: CDR1 MGHDK, CDR2 SYGVNS. With 5 bases removed from V and 4 bases from J, the gap between germline ends came to 12 bases. The CDR3 is made up of 14 amino acids. CDR3 in DNA: TGTGCCAGCAGTTTCTCAAAACCCGGAAACACCATATATTTT. Translating it yields CASSFSKPGNTIYF.

Here the CDR3 DNA reads TGTGCCTGGAGTGTACAATCGCAGGGGGCTCGTGCTTTCTTT. It codes for CAWSVQSQGARAFF. The rearrangement links TRBV30 to TRBJ1-1; TRBD1 matches at 8 bases. Germline V gene lookup returns CDR1 GTSNPN and CDR2 SVGIG (reference sequence). V gave up 0 bases and J gave up 11 bases; unmatched junction bases: 11. This CDR3 is 14 amino acids long.

This sequence joins TRBV2 and TRBJ2-1; D ambiguous. Germline V lookup: CDR1 SNHLY, CDR2 FYNNEI. Trimming took off 6 bases at V and 8 bases at J, with 8 bases between the two ends. This CDR3 contains 11 residues. The CDR3 sequence: CASRIYYEQFF. The CDR3 DNA is TGTGCCAGCAGAATTTACTATGAGCAGTTCTTC.

V gene TRBV1 combines with J gene TRBJ2-7; the listed D gene, TRBD2, was not tested against the DNA. TRBV1 counts as a pseudogene. CDR3 length: 14 amino acids. CDR3 nucleotide sequence: TGCACCAGCAGCCAAGAGGGAGCGGTTTACGAGCAGTACTTC. This translates into CTSSQEGAVYEQYF.

The chain recombines TRBV2 with TRBJ1-1; no clear D gene. The germline V and J ends were trimmed by 5 bases and 4 bases, with 14 bases remaining between them. There are 14 residues in the CDR3. The germline CDR1 and CDR2 sequences are SNHLY and FYNNEI. CDR3 region: CASSTVPGSTEAFF. The CDR3 DNA sequence: TGTGCCAGCAGTACCGTTCCCGGGTCCACTGAAGCTTTCTTT.

V gene TRBV5-6 combines with J gene TRBJ1-6; 9 bases line up with TRBD1. Germline assignment: CDR1 SGHDT and CDR2 YYEEEE. V dropped 3 bases and J dropped 6; count of bases not matched to a gene: 4. The CDR3 runs to 15 residues. The CDR3 sequence is CASSWDRELNSPLHF. CDR3 coding DNA: TGTGCCAGCAGCTGGGACAGGGAACTTAATTCACCCCTCCACTTT.

This sequence joins TRBV19 and TRBJ2-7; D unclear. Germline V CDR1 and CDR2: LNHDA, SQIVND (reference sequence). This CDR3 is 14 amino acids long. V was cut by 5 bases and J by 7 bases, with 18 bases left in between. In DNA form, the CDR3 reads TGTGCCAGTAGTCCCGTCAGCCGAGCTGGGGAGCAGTACTTC. It codes for CASSPVSRAGEQYF.

This clone was observed once. The chain uses TRBV29-1 and TRBJ2-2; D is possibly TRBD1 (6 bases). Germline values: CDR1 SQVTM, CDR2 ANQGSEA. The CDR3 is 15 residues long. V was clipped by 7 bases and J by 0 bases, with 15 bases between them. This CDR3 reads CSAKGDNANTGELFF. CDR3 coding DNA: TGCAGCGCCAAGGGGGACAACGCGAACACCGGGGAGCTGTTTTTT.

V is TRBV10-3 and J is TRBJ2-3; 13 positions agree with TRBD2. J gave up 1 base and V 3 bases, and 1 base lay outside the gene matches. This CDR3 is built from 16 residues. Per germline, CDR1 ENHRY and CDR2 SYGVKD. CDR3 amino acids: CAISDTSGRGTDTQYF. CDR3 coding DNA: TGTGCCATCAGTGATACTAGCGGGAGGGGCACAGATACGCAGTATTTT.